These 16 T cell receptor beta chains share one sample of origin, sequenced in a study of T cells in Graves' hyperthyroidism and ophthalmopathy. Amplification of TCR beta CDR3 regions used RNA as the template. HTBI primers were used for first-round RT-PCR of the TCR CDR3. TCRdb fed the multiplex PCR reads into MiXCR, producing one record per CDR3 protein. The table has approximately 620,000 distinct CDR3 sequences, approximately 13% seen once. The sample comprised blood. The source of these receptors is a woman in her 30s with Graves' hyperthyroidism that later progressed to Graves' ophthalmopathy.

This clonotype came up many times. V is TRBV29-1 and J is TRBJ2-7, with TRBD1 as a possible D gene (6 bases). Germline V gene sequence: CDR1 SQVTM, CDR2 ANQGSEA. The V and J ends lost 4 bases and 0 bases respectively, with 16 bases between them. This CDR3 is 15 amino acids long. The CDR3 spells CSVGPGVPSSYEQYF. The CDR3 DNA reads TGCAGCGTTGGCCCAGGGGTGCCTTCCTCCTACGAGCAGTACTTC.

This clonotype was observed a handful of times. The gene calls are TRBV9 and TRBJ1-1, with 12 bases that match TRBD1. After removal of 4 bases from V and 9 bases from J, the junction contained 7 bases not matched to a gene. The germline V gene has CDR1 SGDLS and CDR2 YYNGEE. The CDR3 loop spans 14 amino acids. The CDR3 protein is CASSSGTGGTKAFF. The CDR3 nucleotides read TGTGCCAGCAGCTCGGGGACAGGGGGCACGAAAGCTTTCTTT.

This clonotype was recorded many times. This rearrangement joins TRBV5-5 to TRBJ2-2; TRBD1 agrees at 12 bases. The CDR3 has 15 amino acids. Germline loops: CDR1 SGHKS, CDR2 YYEKEE (reference sequence). J lost 7 bases, V lost 4 bases, and 5 bases had no gene match. The CDR3 loop reads CASSQGQGAGGELFF. CDR3 nucleotides: TGTGCCAGCAGCCAGGGACAGGGGGCCGGCGGGGAGCTGTTTTTT.

About this clonotype: A read error may explain this, as a much larger clone is one base away. The CDR3 does not close with the conserved phenylalanine or tryptophan, likely indicating a read error. The V and J genes are TRBV29-1 and TRBJ1-1; D gene uncertain. This CDR3 is built from 12 residues. Germline CDR1 is SQVTM and CDR2 is ANQGSEA. With 7 bases removed from V and 0 bases from J, the gap between germline ends came to 9 bases. CDR3 in DNA: TGCAGCGGCGGACGGATGAACACTGAAGCTTTCCTT. Residues: CSGGRMNTEAFL.

This clonotype was counted ten times or more. The J gene is TRBJ2-3, the V gene TRBV4-2; no firm D call. The CDR3 is 13 amino acids. The ends were cut back, 5 bases at V and 6 bases at J, with 12 bases in the middle. CDR1 LGHNA and CDR2 YNFKEQ come from the germline V gene. The CDR3 loop is CASSSRRGDTQYF. CDR3 nucleotide sequence: TGTGCCAGCAGCTCACGGAGAGGTGATACGCAGTATTTT.

The V and J genes are TRBV19 and TRBJ2-2; weak D call: TRBD1 (7 bases). CDR1 is LNHDA and CDR2 is SQIVND in the germline V gene (reference sequence). CDR3 length: 16 residues. The V and J ends lost 3 bases and 3 bases respectively, with 14 bases between them. The CDR3 coding sequence is TGTGCCAGTAGTATCCCCCGGGGGACAGACACCGGGGAGCTGTTTTTT. It yields the protein CASSIPRGTDTGELFF.

This clonotype was counted a few times. This sequence may be a read error, since a much larger clone differs from it by one base. V gene TRBV13 combines with J gene TRBJ1-1; TRBD1 matches 11 bases. V lost 1 base and J lost 3; bases outside the gene matches: 1. CDR3 length: 15 residues. The germline V gene has CDR1 PRHDT and CDR2 FYEKMQ (reference sequence). The CDR3 spells CASSLVGQGDTEAFF. The CDR3 DNA reads TGTGCCAGCAGCTTAGTGGGACAGGGGGACACTGAAGCTTTCTTT.

The chain recombines TRBV29-1 with TRBJ2-7; D unclear. The CDR3 sequence is 12 residues long. The germline V gene has CDR1 SQVTM and CDR2 ANQGSEA. V was pared by 5 bases and J by 0 bases, with 8 bases between. CDR3 sequence (DNA): TGCAGCGTTTCCCCCAGCTCCTACGAGCAGTACTTC. It is translated as CSVSPSSYEQYF.

This clonotype was seen ten or more times. The chain couples TRBV12-3 or TRBV12-4 to TRBJ1-2; no firm D call. Trimming removed 3 bases at V and 1 base at J, with 6 bases between. This CDR3 comprises 13 residues. This CDR3 reads CASSLASNYGYTF. In nucleotides, the CDR3 is TGTGCCAGCAGTTTGGCAAGTAACTATGGCTACACCTTC.

In its sample, this clonotype was seen many times. This sequence joins TRBV7-2 and TRBJ2-3; TRBD2 agrees at 10 bases. Trimming took 1 base from V and 3 from J; bases not matched to a gene: 1. Germline-derived CDR1 and CDR2 are SGHTA and FQGNSA. The CDR3 has 15 amino acids. This CDR3 is CASSLGGLATDTQYF. DNA for the CDR3: TGTGCCAGCAGCTTAGGGGGACTAGCGACAGATACGCAGTATTTT.

This clonotype showed up many times. The chain uses TRBV28 and TRBJ2-7; 8 bases map to TRBD1. Germline V lookup: CDR1 MDHEN, CDR2 SYDVKM. There are 15 residues in the CDR3. The trim removed 6 bases at V and 3 bases at J, leaving 10 bases unmatched. The CDR3 bases are TGTGCCAGCAGACTCCGGACAGGGTTCAACTACGAGCAGTACTTC. Translating gives CASRLRTGFNYEQYF. The variable domain in full, with the rest retrieved from reference TRBV28 and TRBJ2-7, is DVKVTQSSRYLVKRTGEKVFLECVQDMDHENMFWYRQDPGLGLRLIYFSYDVKMKEKGDIPEGYSVSREKKERFSLILESASTNQTSMYLCASRLRTGFNYEQYFGPGTRLTVT.

CDR3 DNA: TGTGCCAGCAGTTTAGGGAGGGGACACAATCAGCCCCAGCATTTT. The encoded protein is CASSLGRGHNQPQHF. This chain uses TRBV12-3 or TRBV12-4 with TRBJ1-5; perhaps TRBD1 as D (6 bases). CDR3 length: 15 residues. V was shortened by 1 base and J by 3 bases, with 10 bases between the two germline ends.

Turning to this clonotype: A single base separates this from a much larger clone, so it may be a read error. The chain combines TRBV24-1 with TRBJ2-7; perhaps TRBD1 as D (6 bases). The CDR3 runs 14 residues. Trimming shortened V by 6 bases and J by 4 bases, and 15 bases separated the two germline ends. Looked up from germline, CDR1 is KGHDR and CDR2 is SFDVKD. The CDR3 bases are TGTGCCACCAGTAACCCTACCGACAGGTACGAGCAGTACTTC. The encoded protein is CATSNPTDRYEQYF.

The CDR3, as DNA: TGCAGTGCTAAAAATCCTGCCACCGGGGAGCTGTTTTTT. It is translated as CSAKNPATGELFF. The chain recombines TRBV20-1 with TRBJ2-2; D is unresolved. Trimming removed 4 bases from V and 4 bases from J, with 10 bases in between. Germline V gene data show CDR1 as DFQATT and CDR2 as SNEGSKA (reference sequence). The CDR3 runs 13 residues.

The chain uses TRBV12-3 or TRBV12-4 and TRBJ2-1, with 7 bases matching TRBD1. This CDR3 is 15 amino acids long. The J segment lost 5 bases and the V segment lost 7 bases, leaving 11 bases of the junction unmatched. The CDR3 region is CASTPDRVRNNEQFF. The CDR3 coding sequence is TGTGCCAGCACCCCAGACAGGGTAAGAAACAATGAGCAGTTCTTC.

CDR3 in amino acids: CASSYADRGYEQYF. The CDR3 nucleotides read TGTGCCAGCAGTTACGCAGACAGGGGCTACGAGCAGTACTTC. The V call is TRBV6-5, the J call TRBJ2-7; 8 nucleotides align to TRBD1. This CDR3 has 14 amino acids. Germline values: CDR1 MNHEY, CDR2 SVGAGI. Trimming at V came to 2 bases and at J to 3 bases, leaving 3 bases not matched to a gene.